This T cell receptor (beta chain) was sequenced during a study of T cell repertoires in cytomegalovirus infection. Study as a whole: Public signatures in TCR beta pointed to CMV infection and matching HLA type.

Study-level findings and limits: Ex vivo, HLA-C-restricted CMV-specific TCR beta clonotypes prevailed over the rest of the response. CMV carriers with the relevant HLA were identified by cumulative public TCR beta family frequency.

Germline trimming cut 5 bases from V and 0 bases from J; bases unmatched to any gene: 13. CDR3 length equals 20 residues. Germline-derived CDR1 and CDR2 are SGHTA and FQGNSA. TCRdb re-called the reads with MiXCR, one entry per CDR3 protein. The table lists 150,000 to 200,000 distinct CDR3 sequences, 13% to 15% of them singletons, with roughly 30% in the top ten. This clonotype appeared many times. Its antigen remains unknown. This rearrangement joins TRBV7-2 to TRBJ2-3; TRBD2 matches 14 bases. This sequence originates from a human donor in good health (CMV status not recorded). Some clones in this sample may be carry-over from other donors' samples. Specimen: PBMCs. CDR3 in amino acids: CASSDPRGTSGGSSTDTQYF. For the CDR3, the DNA is TGTGCCAGCAGCGACCCGAGGGGGACTAGCGGGGGATCAAGCACAGATACGCAGTATTTT.